The present entry profiles one T cell receptor beta chain with its context. Its antigen is still unknown. This entry comes from a study of graft-versus-host responses after intestinal transplantation. Germline CDR1 and CDR2: SGDLS and YYNGEE. V lost 5 bases and J lost 6, with 8 bases in between. CDR3 length: 12 residues. Here immunoSEQ multiplex PCR was the method, and the copy in TCRdb shows in-frame clones only, minus some. Of about 120,000 clones listed, about 93% are singletons. This sequence was found in a human donor who received an intestinal transplant. The specimen was unstimulated CD4+ T cells sorted from spleen or lymph node cells, collected before intestinal transplant. The chain is built from TRBV9 and TRBJ2-2; D remains unclear. The CDR3 DNA reads as TGTGCCAGCAGTCTTTACCCCGGGGAGCTGTTTTTT. This translates into CASSLYPGELFF.